The next 13 T cell receptor beta chains were all read from a single sample in a study of OX40 agonist ivuxolimab in advanced cancers. The assay was immunoSEQ multiplex PCR, and TCRdb's table has in-frame clones only and misses some. The data contain roughly 90,000 clones, roughly nine tenths of them singletons. Source: CD4+ or CD8+ T cells sorted from blood, taken in a trial of the OX40 agonist ivuxolimab. These receptors were collected from an adult with an advanced solid tumor such as melanoma, head and neck, liver or kidney cancer.

This chain uses TRBV28 with TRBJ2-7, with D tentatively TRBD2 (7 bases). Germline-derived CDR1 and CDR2 are MDHEN and SYDVKM. Trimming shortened V by 5 bases and J by 3 bases, and 11 bases separated the two germline ends. The CDR3 extends over 13 amino acids. The CDR3 sequence is CASSPGGLYEQYF. The CDR3 DNA sequence: TGTGCCAGCAGTCCCGGGGGGCTCTACGAGCAGTACTTC.

This clone appeared once. J is TRBJ2-1 and V is TRBV7-8, with unresolved D. CDR1 SGHVS and CDR2 FQNEAQ come from the germline V gene. V gave up 4 bases and J gave up 5 bases, with 15 bases separating them. The CDR3 extends over 15 amino acids. This chain's CDR3 is CASSSGPVVHNEQFF. The CDR3 nucleotides are TGTGCCAGCAGCTCAGGACCCGTGGTGCACAATGAGCAGTTCTTC.

Only one count was recorded for this clone. The chain employs TRBV4-1 and TRBJ2-3; tentatively, D is TRBD1 (7 bases). The V and J ends lost 0 bases and 8 bases respectively, with 21 bases between them. The CDR3 is made up of 17 amino acids. The germline V gene has CDR1 MGHRA and CDR2 YSYEKL. The CDR3 DNA sequence: TGCGCCAGCAGCCAAGATTCGGAGGGGGCGACACATGGTACGCAGTATTTT. Amino acid sequence: CASSQDSEGATHGTQYF.

The gene calls are TRBV5-1 and TRBJ2-1; 8 bases fit TRBD2. Looked up from germline, CDR1 is SGHRS and CDR2 is YFSETQ. The CDR3 is made up of 15 amino acids. V was clipped by 3 bases and J by 8 bases; unmatched bases: 10. CDR3 DNA sequence: TGCGCCAGCAGCTGGGGGAGGACTAGCTTGGATGAGCAGTTCTTC. Translation: CASSWGRTSLDEQFF.

V and J are TRBV6-5 and TRBJ1-1; perhaps TRBD1 as D (6 bases). Trimming left V 5 bases short and J 5 bases short, with 9 bases between. Germline CDR1 and CDR2: MNHEY and SVGAGI. CDR3 length: 12 amino acids. This CDR3 reads CASSPQGTEAFF. CDR3 in DNA: TGTGCCAGCAGTCCTCAGGGGACTGAAGCTTTCTTT.

V gene TRBV28 combines with J gene TRBJ2-7; D unresolved. V dropped 3 bases and J dropped 5 bases, with 11 bases sitting between them. The CDR3 totals 13 residues. Germline assignment: CDR1 MDHEN and CDR2 SYDVKM. CDR3 bases: TGTGCCAGCAGTTTCGGAACTGCTGACGAGCAGTACTTC. Its protein product is CASSFGTADEQYF.

This sequence joins TRBV28 and TRBJ1-1, with a weak D call TRBD1 (6 bases). The CDR3 covers 11 residues. Germline V lookup: CDR1 MDHEN, CDR2 SYDVKM. V was trimmed by 6 bases and J by 4 bases, leaving 6 bases between them. The DNA of the CDR3 is TGTGCCAGCAGGGACAGCACTGAAGCTTTCTTT. It codes for CASRDSTEAFF.

The chain carries TRBV18 and TRBJ2-2; D unresolved. Germline loops: CDR1 KGHSH, CDR2 LQKENI. The CDR3 runs to 13 residues. V was pared by 0 bases and J by 1 base, with 0 bases between. The CDR3 region has the DNA TGTGCCAGCTCACCACCGAACACCGGGGAGCTGTTTTTT. It is translated as CASSPPNTGELFF. The full variable domain, its missing parts supplied by reference TRBV18 and TRBJ2-2, is NAGVMQNPRHLVRRRGQEARLRCSPMKGHSHVYWYRQLPEEGLKFMVYLQKENIIDESGMPKERFSAEFPKEGPSILRIQQVVRGDSAAYFCASSPPNTGELFFGEGSRLTVL.

The rearrangement links TRBV6-6 to TRBJ1-5, with no clear D. The CDR3 totals 13 residues. With 4 bases removed from V and 0 bases from J, the gap between germline ends came to 4 bases. In germline, CDR1 is MNHNY, CDR2 SVGAGI (reference sequence). The CDR3 DNA reads as TGTGCCAGCAGTTTGGATAGCAATCAGCCCCAGCATTTT. This translates into CASSLDSNQPQHF.

The genes are TRBV11-2 and TRBJ2-1, with no clear D. From germline, CDR1 is SGHAT and CDR2 FQNNGV. The CDR3 is 14 amino acids. V lost 1 base to trimming and J lost 4 bases, with 8 bases between them. CDR3 region: CASSLADEYNEQFF. DNA for the CDR3: TGTGCCAGCAGCTTAGCCGACGAGTACAATGAGCAGTTCTTC. The full variable domain, with the rest looked up from reference TRBV11-2 and TRBJ2-1, is EAGVAQSPRYKIIEKRQSVAFWCNPISGHATLYWYQQILGQGPKLLIQFQNNGVVDDSQLPKDRFSAERLKGVDSTLKIQPAKLEDSAVYLCASSLADEYNEQFFGPGTRLTVL.

The V gene is TRBV7-2, the J gene TRBJ2-1, with 10 bases that match TRBD2. Losses at the gene ends were 3 bases for V and 4 bases for J; bases not matched to a gene: 3. The CDR3 has 15 amino acids. CDR1 is SGHTA, CDR2 FQGNSA, per germline. The CDR3 nucleotides are TGTGCCAGCAGCTTGGGACTAGCGCATTACAATGAGCAGTTCTTC. Translation: CASSLGLAHYNEQFF.

V and J are TRBV10-2 and TRBJ2-7, with 8 bases identical to TRBD2. This CDR3 comprises 14 residues. The germline CDR1 and CDR2 sequences are WSHSY and SAAADI. V lost 3 bases and J lost 4; bases outside the gene matches: 5. This CDR3 reads CASSESGRTYEQYF. The CDR3 DNA reads TGCGCCAGCAGTGAAAGCGGGAGAACTTACGAGCAGTACTTC.

The chain uses TRBV9 and TRBJ2-1; tentative D call: TRBD2 (7 bases). The CDR3 has 15 amino acids. V shed 4 bases and J shed 5 bases, with 16 bases lying between them. Germline values: CDR1 SGDLS, CDR2 YYNGEE. The CDR3 DNA follows: TGTGCCAGCAGCCGGGGGGACAACGCCGACAATGAGCAGTTCTTC. This gives the protein CASSRGDNADNEQFF.